The next 12 T cell receptor beta chains were all read from a single sample in a study of shared clonotypes between healthy human individuals. Generated by immunoSEQ multiplex PCR, the TCRdb table keeps only in-frame clones and is missing some. The data hold approximately 1,500,000 clones, with roughly 98% observed a single time. Sequencing used naive CD4+ T cells sorted from blood. Noted subset: CD45RA+ positively selected. The receptors stem from a man in his thirties or forties in good health.

The gene calls are TRBV5-1 and TRBJ2-1; 8 positions agree with TRBD2. V shed 5 bases and J 0 bases; nucleotides not matched to a gene: 19. Germline CDR1 is SGHRS and CDR2 is YFSETQ. The CDR3 consists of 20 residues. The CDR3 loop reads CASSLTRWASGRSSYNEQFF. In DNA form, the CDR3 reads TGCGCCAGCAGTCTCACCCGGTGGGCTAGCGGGCGCAGCTCCTACAATGAGCAGTTCTTC.

This rearrangement joins TRBV2 to TRBJ1-1; tentatively, D is TRBD1 (6 bases). This CDR3 has 15 amino acids. Germline V gene sequence: CDR1 SNHLY, CDR2 FYNNEI. V lost 0 bases, J lost 7 bases, and 15 bases lay in between. CDR3 region: CASSEARSRGSEAFF. The CDR3 nucleotides are TGTGCCAGCAGTGAAGCCCGCTCCAGGGGTAGTGAAGCTTTCTTT.

V gene TRBV9 combines with J gene TRBJ1-5; no definite D call. CDR1 and CDR2 (germline): SGDLS, YYNGEE. CDR3 length equals 20 residues. The ends were cut back, 0 bases at V and 0 bases at J, with 22 bases in the middle. The CDR3 protein is CASSVDQAAPRIYSNQPQHF. CDR3 nucleotide sequence: TGTGCCAGCAGCGTAGACCAGGCAGCCCCAAGGATTTATAGCAATCAGCCCCAGCATTTT.

This clone was seen a single time. The chain employs TRBV11-2 and TRBJ2-3, with TRBD2 identical over 9 bases. The CDR3 runs to 17 residues. With V trimmed by 7 bases and J by 2 bases, 13 bases remained unmatched. Germline V CDR1 and CDR2: SGHAT, FQNNGV. CDR3 bases: TGTGCCAGCAACCTCCGACTAGCGGTGGGGTACACAGATACGCAGTATTTT. Its protein product is CASNLRLAVGYTDTQYF.

The chain has TRBV6-1 and TRBJ2-3; 9 positions agree with TRBD2. CDR1 MNHNS and CDR2 SASEGT come from the germline V gene. The J segment lost 1 base and the V segment lost 5 bases, leaving 1 base of the junction unmatched. The CDR3 is made up of 14 amino acids. In DNA, the CDR3 is TGTGCCAGCAGTTGGACTAGCGGCACAGATACGCAGTATTTT. Residues: CASSWTSGTDTQYF.

The sample holds one count of this clone. The junction does not match germline at one end; this may be a read error. The chain carries TRBV7-7 and TRBJ2-2; TRBD1 matches at 7 bases. The length of the CDR3 is 14 residues. Germline lookup yields CDR1 SSHAT and CDR2 FNYEAQ (reference sequence). The CDR3 region is CASRPGTDTGELFF. As DNA, the CDR3 is TGTGCTAGCAGGCCCGGGACAGACACCGGGGAGCTGTTTTTT.

The rearrangement links TRBV6-5 to TRBJ2-3, with TRBD1 as a possible D gene (7 bases). From germline, CDR1 is MNHEY and CDR2 SVGAGI. Trimming took 0 bases from V and 8 from J, leaving 15 bases between them. This CDR3 is built from 15 residues. The CDR3 region is CASSYSQGGFGTQYF. The CDR3 coding sequence is TGTGCCAGCAGTTACTCCCAGGGGGGTTTTGGTACGCAGTATTTT.

About this clone itself: The junction shows a germline mismatch at one end, possibly a read error. The rearrangement links TRBV7-7 to TRBJ2-5, with 7 bases lining up with TRBD1. CDR3 length: 14 amino acids. The germline gives CDR1 SSHAT, CDR2 FNYEAQ (reference sequence). The CDR3 reads CASSPWDSQETQYF. CDR3 sequence (DNA): TGTGCTAGCAGCCCATGGGACAGCCAAGAGACCCAGTACTTC.

Points on this clone: Distinct nucleotide sequences in the sample also encode this CDR3. The chain links TRBV5-1 to TRBJ2-1; TRBD2 agrees at 13 bases. CDR3 size: 15 residues. CDR1 SGHRS and CDR2 YFSETQ come from the germline V gene. Trimming cost V 0 bases and J 9 bases; bases outside gene matches: 3. CDR3 sequence reads: CASSLGLAGGSEQFF. The CDR3 nucleotides read TGCGCCAGCAGCTTGGGACTAGCGGGAGGCAGTGAGCAGTTCTTC.

This clone was observed once. V gene TRBV6-5 combines with J gene TRBJ1-5, with 7 bases lining up with TRBD1. Looked up from germline, CDR1 is MNHEY and CDR2 is SVGAGI. The ends lost 7 bases at V and 2 bases at J; junction bases unmatched: 5. The CDR3 runs to 14 residues. CDR3 protein: CASTQGVGNQPQHF. CDR3 coding DNA: TGTGCCAGCACCCAGGGGGTGGGCAATCAGCCCCAGCATTTT.

J is TRBJ1-5 and V is TRBV5-1; D may be TRBD1 (5 bases). The CDR3 covers 14 residues. CDR1 and CDR2 (germline): SGHRS, YFSETQ. Trimming removed 3 bases from V and 5 bases from J, with 12 bases in between. In DNA, the CDR3 is TGCGCCAGCAGCTCGGAGGGAGGGGATCAGCCCCAGCATTTT. This sequence encodes CASSSEGGDQPQHF.

V gene TRBV7-2 combines with J gene TRBJ2-7, with TRBD1 matching 8 bases. The CDR3 totals 14 residues. Germline V gene sequence: CDR1 SGHTA, CDR2 FQGNSA. V lost 6 bases to trimming and J lost 3 bases; unmatched junction nucleotides: 7. CDR3 region: CASRKPGQVYEQYF. CDR3 sequence (DNA): TGTGCCAGCAGGAAACCGGGACAGGTCTACGAGCAGTACTTC.